Reported below is one TCR beta chain. Produced via immunoSEQ multiplex PCR; TCRdb's table is partial and in-frame only. The repertoire holds about 200,000 clones, with roughly 77% as singletons. The junction had 17 bases not matched to a gene; V was cut back by 3 bases and J by 6 bases. Germline lookup yields CDR1 SGDLS and CDR2 YYNGEE. The CDR3 is 17 amino acids. This sample was included in a study of cytomegalovirus exposure and HLA in healthy donors. Sequenced sample: PBMCs. This clonotype was sampled from a woman in her 30s in good health and CMV-seronegative. The V and J genes are TRBV9 and TRBJ1-1; 7 bases agree with TRBD1. In nucleotides, the CDR3 is TGTGCCAGCAGCGCCTACCTACAGGGGTCGGTGGGACCTGAAGCTTTCTTT. This sequence encodes CASSAYLQGSVGPEAFF.